This passage covers 9 T cell receptor beta chains from one sample sequenced in a study of blood T cell repertoires in COVID-19. The method was immunoSEQ multiplex PCR; TCRdb's version includes in-frame clones alone and lacks a portion of them. The table records some 130,000 clones, 86% of them present only once. The sample comprised peripheral blood. The receptor set was obtained from a woman aged 70-85 years with COVID-19, enrolled during active disease.

The chain is built from TRBV27 and TRBJ1-1; no clear D gene. Between the trimmed V and J ends, which lost 6 bases and 0 bases, there was a span of 11 bases. The CDR3 totals 14 residues. CDR1 MNHEY and CDR2 SMNVEV come from the germline V gene (reference sequence). This chain's CDR3 is CASSPRQVNTEAFF. The CDR3 DNA reads as TGTGCCAGCAGCCCACGTCAGGTGAACACTGAAGCTTTCTTT.

The chain combines TRBV5-1 with TRBJ1-2; D gene ambiguous. The CDR3 length is 15 residues. The V end lost 4 bases, the J end lost 8 bases, and 21 bases lay between the germline ends. CDR1 and CDR2 (germline): SGHRS, YFSETQ. CDR3 in amino acids: CASSPSGGDGLGYTF. The CDR3 bases are TGCGCCAGCAGCCCCTCTGGAGGCGACGGTTTAGGCTACACCTTC.

The chain uses TRBV7-9 and TRBJ1-4; maybe TRBD1 (5 bases). The CDR3 sequence is 13 residues long. V lost 5 bases to trimming and J lost 5 bases, with 9 bases between them. CDR1 is SEHNR and CDR2 is FQNEAQ in the germline V gene (reference sequence). CDR3 loop: CASSRDSNEKLFF. The CDR3 DNA follows: TGTGCCAGCAGCAGAGACAGCAATGAAAAACTGTTTTTT. Filled out from reference TRBV7-9 and TRBJ1-4, the complete variable domain reads DTGVSQNPRHKITKRGQNVTFRCDPISEHNRLYWYRQTLGQGPEFLTYFQNEAQLEKSRLLSDRFSAERPKGSFSTLEIQRTEQGDSAMYLCASSRDSNEKLFFGSGTQLSVL.

CDR3 DNA sequence: TGTGCCAGCAGCCTATTCTCCGCCGGGGAGCTGTTTTTT. The encoded protein is CASSLFSAGELFF. This rearrangement joins TRBV11-2 to TRBJ2-2; D not certain. CDR1 and CDR2 from the germline V gene are SGHAT and FQNNGV. The CDR3 covers 13 residues. The V end was cut by 5 bases, the J end by 6 bases, with 10 bases between.

The J gene is TRBJ2-6, the V gene TRBV11-3; D uncertain. The CDR3 loop spans 14 amino acids. Germline V gene lookup returns CDR1 SGHNT and CDR2 YENEEA. Trimming pared 3 bases from V and 2 bases from J, leaving 5 bases between. The CDR3 DNA sequence: TGTGCCAGCAGCTTGGGCCCTGGGGCCAACGTCCTGACTTTC. This encodes CASSLGPGANVLTF. The complete variable domain, with remaining parts taken from reference TRBV11-3 and TRBJ2-6, reads EAGVVQSPRYKIIEKKQPVAFWCNPISGHNTLYWYLQNLGQGPELLIRYENEEAVDDSQLPKDRFSAERLKGVDSTLKIQPAELGDSAVYLCASSLGPGANVLTFGAGSRLTVL.

This clone was counted a single time. CDR3 sequence reads: CASRSRGTGSYEQYF. The CDR3 DNA reads as TGTGCCAGCAGATCCAGGGGGACAGGGTCCTACGAGCAGTACTTC. This chain connects TRBV2 to TRBJ2-7, with 9 bases fitting TRBD1. J lost 1 base, V lost 6 bases, and 7 bases had no gene match. The CDR3 runs to 15 residues. Germline CDR1 and CDR2: SNHLY and FYNNEI.

CDR3: CASSLAVGATYGYTF. For the CDR3, the DNA is TGCGCCAGCAGCTTGGCGGTAGGGGCCACGTATGGCTACACCTTC. This chain connects TRBV5-1 to TRBJ1-2, with a tentative D call TRBD1 (5 bases). CDR3 length: 15 residues. Germline assignment: CDR1 SGHRS and CDR2 YFSETQ. Trimming stripped 0 bases from V and 5 bases from J, with 14 bases between. Variable domain in full (rest from reference TRBV5-1 and TRBJ1-2): KAGVTQTPRYLIKTRGQQVTLSCSPISGHRSVSWYQQTPGQGLQFLFEYFSETQRNKGNFPGRFSGRQFSNSRSEMNVSTLELGDSALYLCASSLAVGATYGYTFGSGTRLTVV.

The V and J genes are TRBV18 and TRBJ2-2; D possibly corresponds to TRBD1 (5 bases). Germline V lookup: CDR1 KGHSH, CDR2 LQKENI. V gave up 0 bases and J gave up 7 bases, with 12 bases separating them. This CDR3 contains 15 residues. The CDR3: CASSPPATARGELFF. The CDR3 DNA reads as TGTGCCAGCTCACCACCGGCGACAGCTCGCGGGGAGCTGTTTTTT.

Points on this clone: The same CDR3 also results from other DNA sequences found in this sample. The J gene is TRBJ1-2, the V gene TRBV19; unclear D gene. Germline CDR1 is LNHDA and CDR2 is SQIVND (reference sequence). Trimming left V 4 bases short and J 7 bases short, with 19 bases between. This CDR3 spans 15 amino acids. DNA of the CDR3: TGTGCCAGTAGTAGACGACCTGGGGAGGTCCGTGGCTACACCTTC. Its protein is CASSRRPGEVRGYTF.